Listed below are T cell receptor beta chains from one sample, sequenced in a study of blood T cell repertoires in COVID-19. Sequenced by immunoSEQ multiplex PCR; TCRdb stores in-frame clones only, minus some. The sample lists more than 75,000 clones, roughly four fifths occurring once. Sequencing input: peripheral blood. The origin of the receptors is a man between 60 and 75 years old with acute or convalescent COVID-19. The CDR3 runs from the conserved cysteine through the conserved F or W. D genes are given only for firm matches. Only part of the rows carry a size: once, few, many, or a class if the clone is expanded.

j_call	v_call	clone_size	d_call	cdr3_nt	cdr3_aa
TRBJ2-7	TRBV3-1/TRBV3-2	-	-	TGTGCCAGCAGCCAAGGAGGCGAGCAGTACTTC	CASSQGGEQYF
TRBJ1-4	TRBV15	-	-	TGTGCCACCAGCAGAGACGCGACGGGGAATGAAAAACTGTTTTTT	CATSRDATGNEKLFF
TRBJ1-4	TRBV3-1/TRBV3-2	-	-	TGTGCCAGCAGCCAAGGGACTTACGCAACTAATGAAAAACTGTTTTTT	CASSQGTYATNEKLFF
TRBJ2-3	TRBV5-6	-	-	TGTGCCAGCAGCCACAACAGGGCTAGCTACTCTACTAGCACAGATACGCAGTATTTT	CASSHNRASYSTSTDTQYF
TRBJ1-4	TRBV2	once	-	TGTGCCAGCAGTCTGACAGCAACTAATGAAAAACTGTTTTTT	CASSLTATNEKLFF
TRBJ1-6	TRBV3-1/TRBV3-2	-	TRBD1	TGTGCCAGCAGCCCGCAGGGGGTAGGTAATTCACCCCTCCACTTT	CASSPQGVGNSPLHF
TRBJ2-3	TRBV2	-	-	TGTGCCAGCAGTCCCCTGGCGGGCCACACAGATACGCAGTATTTT	CASSPLAGHTDTQYF
TRBJ2-1	TRBV5-1	-	TRBD2	TGCGCCAGCAGCTTGTGGCGGGAGGGCTATGAGCAGTTCTTC	CASSLWREGYEQFF
TRBJ2-3	TRBV5-4	-	-	TGTGCCAGCAGCTTGGTTACGGTCACAGATACGCAGTATTTT	CASSLVTVTDTQYF
TRBJ2-6	TRBV6-4	-	-	TGTGCCAGCGGACCGGACTCTAACGTCCTGACTTTC	CASGPDSNVLTF
TRBJ2-1	TRBV4-3	-	-	TGCGCCAGCAGCCAAGACCCGGCGGGTGAGCAGTTCTTC	CASSQDPAGEQFF
TRBJ2-1	TRBV7-3	-	TRBD1	TGTGCCAGCAGCTTAACGGGACAGGGCAATGAGCAGTTCTTC	CASSLTGQGNEQFF
TRBJ2-3	TRBV10-3	-	-	TGTGCCTCGCATCGGGGACTCACAGATACGCAGTATTTT	CASHRGLTDTQYF
TRBJ1-1	TRBV7-2	-	TRBD1	TGTGCCAGCAGCTTGGGGACAGGCGAAGCTTTCTTT	CASSLGTGEAFF
TRBJ2-5	TRBV7-2	-	TRBD1	TGTGCCAGCAGCCAATTAGGGACAGGCAAAGAGACCCAGTACTTC	CASSQLGTGKETQYF
TRBJ1-2	TRBV19	-	-	TGTGCCATTCCGAGGACTTTCGGAGGGGGCTACACCTTC	CAIPRTFGGGYTF
TRBJ2-1	TRBV29-1	-	-	TGCAGCGTTTTTGATAGAGGAGTAAGGAATGAGCAGTTCTTC	CSVFDRGVRNEQFF
TRBJ1-1	TRBV10-3	-	TRBD1	TGTGCCATCAGTGAACGACAGGGTGACACTGAAGCTTTCTTT	CAISERQGDTEAFF
TRBJ1-1	TRBV12-3/TRBV12-4	-	-	TGTGCCAGCAGTTACCAGGGATGGACTGAAGCTTTCTTT	CASSYQGWTEAFF
TRBJ1-3	TRBV5-1	-	TRBD1	TGCGCCAGCAAAGGAGGGACAGGGTCTGGAAACACCATATATTTT	CASKGGTGSGNTIYF
TRBJ2-5	TRBV7-2	few	TRBD2	TGTGCCAGCAGCGCCCGACTAGCGGGGGCCCTAGGGCACGAGACCCAGTACTTC	CASSARLAGALGHETQYF